This T cell receptor (beta chain) was recovered during a study of blood T cell repertoires in COVID-19. At the level of the study: Some COVID-19 samples were acute and others convalescent; all came from the United States, Italy and Spain. PBMCs, B-cell-depleted T cells, or T cells provided the cDNA or gDNA that made up the material.

The ends were cut back, 2 bases at V and 1 base at J, with 12 bases in the middle. Germline assignment: CDR1 MNHNS and CDR2 SASEGT. The CDR3 is made up of 16 amino acids. Per the original data handling: Amplified reference gene primers provided the basis for estimating nucleated cell counts. TCRdb's copy holds only in-frame clones and misses some; the assay was immunoSEQ multiplex PCR. That table gives V, J and clone size, and the DNA gave D and trimming. The data contain around 95,000 clones, around four fifths of them singletons. The clonotype was recovered from a man in his fifties with active or convalescent COVID-19. The sequenced material came from peripheral blood. V gene TRBV6-1 combines with J gene TRBJ1-5; D is possibly TRBD1 (6 bases). CDR3 sequence: CASSEYGGASNQPQHF. The CDR3 bases are TGTGCCAGCAGTGAATATGGGGGGGCCAGCAATCAGCCCCAGCATTTT.